This TCR beta chain was recorded in a study of CD4 and CD8 cells across lung adenocarcinoma regions. Each CDR3 protein is one row after TCRdb ran MiXCR on the PCR reads. The sample carries about 5,200 distinct CDR3 sequences, around 46% recorded once. Germline V CDR1 and CDR2: MNHNS, SASEGT. This CDR3 has 16 residues. The germline V and J ends were trimmed by 7 bases and 0 bases, with 19 bases remaining between them. Localized lung adenocarcinoma, a non-small cell lung cancer, affected the donors. The sample comprised CD4+ T cells from the margin of a lung tumor. This chain joins TRBV6-1 and TRBJ2-7; the D gene could be TRBD1 or TRBD2 (5 bases each). The sequence was collected from a male donor with lung adenocarcinoma. The CD4 and CD8 labels of this study may be unreliable. Written as DNA, the CDR3 is TGTGCCAGCAAAGTTTACGGGGACCAGAGCTCCTACGAGCAGTACTTC. It specifies CASKVYGDQSSYEQYF.